These 7 T cell receptor beta chains came from one sample sequenced in a study of blood T cell repertoires in COVID-19. Assay used: immunoSEQ multiplex PCR; TCRdb lists only in-frame clones, some missing. The data hold around 250,000 clones, with about four fifths observed a single time. Sequencing input: peripheral blood. The receptors shown here come from a man aged 35 to 55 with active or convalescent COVID-19.

This clone came up once. The chain carries TRBV7-2 and TRBJ1-2; 8 nucleotides line up with TRBD1. This CDR3 contains 15 residues. J gave up 6 bases and V 5 bases, and 11 bases lay outside the gene matches. Germline CDR1 SGHTA, CDR2 FQGNSA. The CDR3 DNA sequence: TGTGCCAGCAGCCCCCGGGACAGGCTTTCGGATGGCTACACCTTC. It yields the protein CASSPRDRLSDGYTF. The full variable domain, its missing parts supplied by reference TRBV7-2 and TRBJ1-2, is GAGVSQSPSNKVTEKGKDVELRCDPISGHTALYWYRQSLGQGLEFLIYFQGNSAPDKSGLPSDRFSAERTGGSVSTLTIQRTQQEDSAVYLCASSPRDRLSDGYTFGSGTRLTVV.

V gene TRBV6-5 combines with J gene TRBJ2-2; 7 nucleotides match TRBD1. The ends lost 10 bases at V and 7 bases at J; junction bases unmatched: 6. Germline V gene data show CDR1 as MNHEY and CDR2 as SVGAGI. CDR3 length: 12 residues. The CDR3 reads CATFRTGGELFF. The CDR3 DNA is TGTGCCACATTCAGGACAGGCGGGGAGCTGTTTTTT.

The V call is TRBV29-1, the J call TRBJ2-3, with D uncertain. The V end lost 4 bases, the J end lost 2 bases, and 10 bases lay between the germline ends. This CDR3 region has 13 residues. Per germline, CDR1 SQVTM and CDR2 ANQGSEA. The CDR3 sequence is CSVGVSLTDTQYF. The CDR3 nucleotides are TGCAGCGTTGGCGTTAGCCTCACAGATACGCAGTATTTT.

V is TRBV5-6 and J is TRBJ1-4, with TRBD1 matching 10 bases. Germline CDR1 SGHDT, CDR2 YYEEEE. The CDR3 loop spans 16 amino acids. The junction had 7 bases not matched to a gene; V was cut back by 1 base and J by 7 bases. CDR3 amino acids: CASSLTDRGLSEKLFF. CDR3 nucleotide sequence: TGTGCCAGCAGCTTGACCGACAGGGGGCTGAGTGAAAAACTGTTTTTT.

This sequence joins TRBV10-3 and TRBJ2-1, with 9 bases identical to TRBD2. This CDR3 has 17 amino acids. The junction had 11 bases not matched to a gene; V was cut back by 0 bases and J by 8 bases. Per the germline V gene, CDR1 is ENHRY and CDR2 is SYGVKD. CDR3 region: CAISESRVSGRRDEQFF. As DNA, the CDR3 is TGTGCCATCAGTGAGTCTCGGGTTAGCGGGAGACGGGATGAGCAGTTCTTC.

The chain uses TRBV27 and TRBJ1-2, with 8 positions matching TRBD1. The junction had 4 bases not matched to a gene; V was cut back by 5 bases and J by 5 bases. Germline V gene data show CDR1 as MNHEY and CDR2 as SMNVEV (reference sequence). This CDR3 has 13 residues. The DNA of the CDR3 is TGTGCCAGCAGTCCGGACAGGGAATATGGCTACACCTTC. Translation: CASSPDREYGYTF.

The chain links TRBV7-2 to TRBJ1-4; TRBD1 agrees at 7 bases. The CDR3 covers 15 residues. With 5 bases clipped from V and 5 bases from J, the junction kept 8 bases outside the gene matches. Germline CDR1 and CDR2: SGHTA and FQGNSA. CDR3 nucleotide sequence: TGTGCCAGCAGCCCTCCGGGACAGCAAAATGAAAAACTGTTTTTT. Its translation is CASSPPGQQNEKLFF.